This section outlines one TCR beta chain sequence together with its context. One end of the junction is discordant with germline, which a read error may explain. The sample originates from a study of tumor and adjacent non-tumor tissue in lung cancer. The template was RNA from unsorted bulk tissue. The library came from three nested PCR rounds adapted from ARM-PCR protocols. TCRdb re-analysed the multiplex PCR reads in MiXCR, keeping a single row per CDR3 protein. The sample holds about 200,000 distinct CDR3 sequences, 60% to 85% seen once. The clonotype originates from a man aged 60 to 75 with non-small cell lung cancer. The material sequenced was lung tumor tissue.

The CDR3 loop is CGSSFLTGGAQQYF. The CDR3 DNA is TGTGGCAGCAGCTTTCTAACGGGGGGCGCTCAGCAGTATTTT. The chain is built from TRBV11-2 and TRBJ2-3; D might be TRBD2 (7 bases). Germline lookup yields CDR1 SGHAT and CDR2 FQNNGV. CDR3 length equals 14 residues.